Listed below are T cell receptor beta chains from one sample, sequenced in a study of blood T cell repertoires in COVID-19. Assay used: immunoSEQ multiplex PCR; TCRdb lists only in-frame clones, some missing. The data hold 90,000 to 120,000 clones, with 90% to 95% observed a single time. Sequenced input: peripheral blood. The origin of the receptors is a woman under 40 with acute or convalescent COVID-19. The CDR3 runs from the conserved cysteine through the conserved F or W. Each record gives: J gene, V gene, CDR3 protein.

>TRBJ2-3|TRBV2
CASSEVTSNTDTQYF
>TRBJ1-1|TRBV18
CASSPLLSTGDMRTEAFF
>TRBJ2-5|TRBV27
CASSPRLERGIQETQYF
>TRBJ1-6|TRBV27
CASSPDRASSPLHF
>TRBJ1-3|TRBV28
CASTPLWGQGRNTIYF
>TRBJ2-3|TRBV19
CASSIDRGADTQYF
>TRBJ1-5|TRBV7-2
CASSLRRVRPQHF
>TRBJ2-3|TRBV28
CAITGQGPDTQYF
>TRBJ1-2|TRBV15
CATSSAYRDRVGDGYTF
>TRBJ2-7|TRBV10-2
CASRRTGPYEQYF
>TRBJ2-1|TRBV25-1
CASRDSSGPYNEQFF
>TRBJ1-4|TRBV9
CASSVGGVGDGKLFF
>TRBJ1-2|TRBV5-1
CASSLGRGANGYTF
>TRBJ2-5|TRBV4-3
CASSQATSDKETQYF
>TRBJ1-2|TRBV6-2/TRBV6-3
CASSSPVSGSYGYTF
>TRBJ1-3|TRBV5-1
CASSLAGTGGNTIYF
>TRBJ1-2|TRBV6-2/TRBV6-3
CASSYSGRTDYGYTF
>TRBJ1-1|TRBV5-1
CASSGFDRPPMNTEAFF
>TRBJ2-7|TRBV28
CASSPGTSRSYEQYF
>TRBJ2-7|TRBV11-2
CASRPIAGGAYEQYF
>TRBJ2-1|TRBV5-1
CASGPGVSSYNEQFF
>TRBJ2-7|TRBV12-3/TRBV12-4
CASSLTPFSEQYF
>TRBJ2-7|TRBV7-2
CASSSRDRFSYEQYF
>TRBJ1-4|TRBV7-8
CASSPRDTAATNEKLFF
>TRBJ2-1|TRBV7-2
CASTPNPGLGSAAEQFF
>TRBJ1-3|TRBV6-2/TRBV6-3
CASSYRRQVGNTIYF
>TRBJ2-3|TRBV3-1/TRBV3-2
CASSQRGGGRTDTQYF
>TRBJ1-2|TRBV7-2
CASSPSGRNGYTF
>TRBJ2-2|TRBV19
CASRSGSGELFF
>TRBJ2-2|TRBV24-1
CATSDTTGGNTGELFF
>TRBJ2-2|TRBV14
CASSQVAGGPTGELFF
>TRBJ2-1|TRBV9
CASSVAGGLYNEQFF
>TRBJ1-2|TRBV5-4
CASSKGGGQSAGNYGYTF
>TRBJ1-1|TRBV9
CASSVARTVASGEAFF
>TRBJ2-7|TRBV10-1
CASHVREGTYEQYF
>TRBJ1-2|TRBV27
CASSSSWVRNLYGYTF
>TRBJ2-3|TRBV7-2
CASSLNGGASTDTQYF
>TRBJ1-2|TRBV28
CASTDYTGTYGYTF
>TRBJ1-2|TRBV10-3
CAITGYGYTF
>TRBJ1-3|TRBV21-1
CASSNRTQEGGSGNTIYF
>TRBJ2-7|TRBV2
CASSPTIWEQYF
>TRBJ1-5|TRBV15
CATSRETGAGQPQHF
>TRBJ1-5|TRBV5-6
CASSLAGNQPQHF
>TRBJ1-2|TRBV4-3
CASSQAPGTGKGYTF
>TRBJ1-5|TRBV11-2
CASSLEGGRGNQPQHF
>TRBJ1-6|TRBV6-2/TRBV6-3
CASSYSGRHSPLHF
>TRBJ1-3|TRBV7-8
CASSPGVSSGNTIYF
>TRBJ1-2|TRBV30
CAWSVGGDYGYTF
>TRBJ2-7|TRBV28
CASQGNYYEQYF
>TRBJ1-5|TRBV4-2
CASSQDKGQPQHF
>TRBJ2-2|TRBV6-6
CASTYSGGLVGELFF
>TRBJ2-1|TRBV28
CASSQTGDLYNEQFF
>TRBJ2-1|TRBV7-9
CASSTSRGIQYNEQFF
>TRBJ2-7|TRBV30
CAWDTLAGGYEQYF
>TRBJ1-5|TRBV7-8
CASSSSRGEGSNQPQHF
>TRBJ1-1|TRBV6-2/TRBV6-3
CASSSWGSGSMNTEAFF
>TRBJ1-1|TRBV28
CASYRAGSGGKEAFF
>TRBJ2-5|TRBV7-2
CASSLGYSGEETQYF
>TRBJ2-7|TRBV4-3
CASSQAWGDYDEQYF
>TRBJ1-6|TRBV27
CASSFWPTRTGGSYNSPLHF